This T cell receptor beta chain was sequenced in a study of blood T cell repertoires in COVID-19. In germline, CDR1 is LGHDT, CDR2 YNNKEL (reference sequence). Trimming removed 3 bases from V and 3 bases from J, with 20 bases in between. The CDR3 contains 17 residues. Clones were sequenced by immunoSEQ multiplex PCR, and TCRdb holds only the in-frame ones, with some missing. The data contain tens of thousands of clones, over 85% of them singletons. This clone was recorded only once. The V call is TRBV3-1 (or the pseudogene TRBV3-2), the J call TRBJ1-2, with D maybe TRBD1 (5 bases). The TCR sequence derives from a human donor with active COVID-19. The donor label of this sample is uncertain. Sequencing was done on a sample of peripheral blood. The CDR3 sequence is CASSQGPLTRSYYGYTF. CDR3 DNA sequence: TGTGCCAGCAGCCAGGGGCCGCTGACAAGATCATACTATGGCTACACCTTC.